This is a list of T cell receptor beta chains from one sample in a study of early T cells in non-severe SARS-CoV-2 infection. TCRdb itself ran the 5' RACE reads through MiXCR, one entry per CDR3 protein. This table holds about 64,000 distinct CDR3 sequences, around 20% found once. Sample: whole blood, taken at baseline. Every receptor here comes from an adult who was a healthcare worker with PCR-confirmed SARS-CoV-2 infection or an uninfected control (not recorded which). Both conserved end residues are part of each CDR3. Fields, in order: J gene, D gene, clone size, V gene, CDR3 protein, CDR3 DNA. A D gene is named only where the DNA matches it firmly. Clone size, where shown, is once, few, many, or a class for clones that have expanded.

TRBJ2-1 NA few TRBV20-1 CSAPGLLSYNEQFF TGCAGTGCACCGGGACTCCTTTCCTACAATGAGCAGTTCTTC
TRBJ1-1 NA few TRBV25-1 CASTSRGFAEAFF TGTGCCAGCACCAGTAGGGGGTTCGCTGAAGCTTTCTTT
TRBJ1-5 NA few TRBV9 CASSVGREGQPQHF TGTGCCAGCAGCGTAGGCAGGGAAGGGCAGCCCCAGCATTTT
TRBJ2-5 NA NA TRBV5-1 CASSWVPGNQETQYF TGCGCCAGCAGCTGGGTGCCGGGGAACCAAGAGACCCAGTACTTC
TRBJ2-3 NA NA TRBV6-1 CASSEWDTQYF TGTGCCAGCAGTGAATGGGATACGCAGTATTTT
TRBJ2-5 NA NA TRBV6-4 CASSDSWTKILSRTQYF TGTGCCAGCAGTGACTCGTGGACTAAAATACTATCGAGGACCCAGTACTTC
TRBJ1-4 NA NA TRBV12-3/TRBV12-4 CASSFREKLFF TGTGCCAGCAGTTTTCGGGAAAAACTGTTTTTT
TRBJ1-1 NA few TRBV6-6 CASSPEQGTEAFF TGTGCCAGCAGTCCTGAACAGGGAACCGAAGCTTTCTTT
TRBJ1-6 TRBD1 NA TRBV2 CASRGTGGSPLHF TGTGCCAGCAGGGGGACAGGAGGATCACCCCTCCACTTT
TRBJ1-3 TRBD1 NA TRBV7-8 CASSSYAVTGVMNTIYF TGTGCCAGCAGCTCCTACGCTGTGACAGGGGTAATGAACACCATATATTTT
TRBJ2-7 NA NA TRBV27 CASSLNGLVPYEQYF TGTGCCAGCAGTTTAAATGGACTGGTCCCCTACGAGCAGTACTTC
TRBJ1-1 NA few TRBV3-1 CASSPLGAVGTEAFF TGTGCCAGCAGTCCCCTCGGTGCGGTGGGCACTGAAGCTTTCTTT
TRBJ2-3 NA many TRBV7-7 CASSRAPLDTQYF TGTGCCAGCAGCCGAGCCCCGCTCGATACGCAGTATTTT
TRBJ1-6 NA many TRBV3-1 CASSLRSGLSTSPLHF TGTGCCAGCAGCCTCCGATCGGGCCTCAGTACCTCACCCCTCCACTTT
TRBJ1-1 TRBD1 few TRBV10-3 CATTQTGANTEAFF TGTGCCACCACACAGACAGGGGCGAACACTGAAGCTTTCTTT
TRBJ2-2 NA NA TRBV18 CASSPGRAGELFF TGTGCCAGCTCACCAGGACGGGCCGGGGAGCTGTTTTTT
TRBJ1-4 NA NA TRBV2 CASSADSFNEKLFF TGTGCCAGCAGTGCCGACAGTTTCAATGAAAAACTGTTTTTT
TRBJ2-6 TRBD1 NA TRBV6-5 CASSKSGTGVSSSGANVLTF TGTGCCAGCAGCAAATCCGGGACAGGGGTATCCTCGTCTGGGGCCAACGTCCTGACTTTC
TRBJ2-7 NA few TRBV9 CASSVAPADEQYF TGTGCCAGCAGCGTAGCACCGGCGGACGAGCAGTACTTC
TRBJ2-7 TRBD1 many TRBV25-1 CASSVTYRGSGYEQYF TGTGCCAGCAGTGTCACCTACAGGGGAAGCGGCTACGAGCAGTACTTC
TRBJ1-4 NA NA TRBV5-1 CASSSTGSKTEKLFF TGCGCCAGCAGCTCAACCGGGTCCAAGACCGAAAAACTGTTTTTT
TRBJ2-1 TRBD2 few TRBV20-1 CSVAGDYNEQFF TGCAGTGTAGCGGGCGATTACAATGAGCAGTTCTTC
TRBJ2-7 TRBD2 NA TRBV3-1 CASSQRGLAGYEQYF TGTGCCAGCAGCCAGAGGGGACTAGCGGGGTACGAGCAGTACTTC
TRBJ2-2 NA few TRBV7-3 CASRPEMGTGELFF TGTGCCAGCAGGCCTGAGATGGGGACCGGGGAGCTGTTTTTT
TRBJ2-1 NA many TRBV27 CASSFAAYNEQFF TGTGCCAGCAGTTTCGCAGCGTACAATGAGCAGTTCTTC
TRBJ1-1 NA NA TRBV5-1 CASSLGQTKAEAFF TGCGCCAGCAGCTTGGGACAAACTAAGGCTGAAGCTTTCTTT
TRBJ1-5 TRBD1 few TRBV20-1 CSASSGTGFGQPQHF TGCAGTGCTAGTTCCGGGACAGGGTTTGGGCAGCCCCAGCATTTT
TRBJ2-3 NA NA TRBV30 CAGNRGAYTDTQYF TGTGCCGGGAACCGGGGGGCTTACACAGATACGCAGTATTTT
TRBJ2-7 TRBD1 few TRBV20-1 CSARTLTGPYEQYF TGCAGTGCCAGGACCCTGACAGGGCCCTACGAGCAGTACTTC